The 23 T cell receptor beta chains in this list originate from one sample, sequenced in a study of regulatory T cells in long-lasting Graves disease (dated by TCRdb to the early 2020s). Libraries were prepared through multiplex PCR. Sequenced on an Illumina HiSeq 4000. To build TCR beta libraries, CDR3 regions were amplified by Arm-PCR using iRepertoire HTBI primers. TCRdb reran the public reads through fastp at Q25 and MiXCR, keeping productive beta chains. Rows are unified per CDR3 protein, each entry keeping the most common DNA and genes. A total of about 620,000 distinct CDR3 sequences appear in this sample, roughly 15% of them only once. The top ten hold 15% to 20% of the sample. The time point label, as the study defines it: newly diagnosed GD, antithyroid drugs for less than 3 months. For both TCR sequencing and RNA sequencing, RNA was extracted from PBMCs in TRIzol. These data were also reused for a study on T cells in Graves' hyperthyroidism and ophthalmopathy.

Sequencing was performed on peripheral blood mononuclear cells (PBMCs), taken at new diagnosis, from a patient treated with antithyroid drugs. Receptor source: a woman aged 25-40 years with Graves disease. Donor details come from another sample of the same person, matched by shared clones.

This clonotype was picked up many times. This chain links TRBV2 with TRBJ1-2, with D tentatively TRBD1 (6 bases). Germline V CDR1 and CDR2: SNHLY, FYNNEI. V gave up 3 bases and J gave up 6 bases, with 20 bases separating them. The CDR3 consists of 16 residues. CDR3 sequence (DNA): TGTGCCAGCAGTGATGGCAGGGGCGTCGGGGTAGATGGCTACACCTTC. Protein product: CASSDGRGVGVDGYTF.

The chain carries TRBV2 and TRBJ2-7; 8 nucleotides agree with TRBD1. J was trimmed by 5 bases and V by 4 bases; bases with no gene match: 7. CDR1 is SNHLY and CDR2 is FYNNEI in the germline V gene. The CDR3 totals 14 residues. The DNA of the CDR3 is TGTGCCAGCAGTGCCGGGACAGGATCCCACGAGCAGTACTTC. Protein product: CASSAGTGSHEQYF.

The sample holds many counts of this clonotype. The chain carries TRBV28 and TRBJ2-3; TRBD2 might be the D (7 bases). CDR3 length: 20 residues. Per the germline V gene, CDR1 is MDHEN and CDR2 is SYDVKM. The V end lost 10 bases, the J end lost 2 bases, and 34 bases lay between the germline ends. The CDR3, as DNA: TGTGCCACTGCGGGGGCAGGGTATAAACTTAGGGGAAGCCTCACAGATACGCAGTATTTT. Amino acid sequence: CATAGAGYKLRGSLTDTQYF. Variable domain in full (rest from reference TRBV28 and TRBJ2-3): DVKVTQSSRYLVKRTGEKVFLECVQDMDHENMFWYRQDPGLGLRLIYFSYDVKMKEKGDIPEGYSVSREKKERFSLILESASTNQTSMYLCATAGAGYKLRGSLTDTQYFGPGTRLTVL.

This clonotype occurred many times. This chain links TRBV12-3 or TRBV12-4 with TRBJ1-2, with D possibly being TRBD1 (5 bases). V lost 6 bases to trimming and J lost 8 bases, with 19 bases between them. The CDR3 spans 14 residues. In DNA form, the CDR3 reads TGTGCCAGCAGCGCATTCCAGGGAACCCTGGGCTACACCTTC. Its protein product is CASSAFQGTLGYTF.

In the case of this clonotype: A much larger clone lies one base from this, so it may be a read error. The chain carries TRBV28 and TRBJ1-6; D is ambiguous. The CDR3 is 15 residues long. Per germline, CDR1 MDHEN and CDR2 SYDVKM. In nucleotides, the CDR3 is TGTGCCAGCAAATTGGGGAGCTCCTATAGTTCACCCCTCCACTTT. Protein sequence: CASKLGSSYSSPLHF.

The V gene is TRBV28, the J gene TRBJ2-6; D not resolved. V dropped 7 bases and J dropped 0 bases, with 7 bases sitting between them. The CDR3 extends over 14 amino acids. Germline CDR1 and CDR2: MDHEN and SYDVKM. The CDR3 loop reads CASTRLSGANVLTF. The CDR3 coding sequence is TGTGCCAGCACGCGGCTCTCTGGGGCCAACGTCCTGACTTTC.

This clonotype has just a few counts. The chain couples TRBV29-1 to TRBJ2-1; TRBD2 matches 8 bases. Germline assignment: CDR1 SQVTM and CDR2 ANQGSEA. The length of the CDR3 is 13 residues. V was clipped by 5 bases and J by 2 bases; unmatched bases: 2. The CDR3 sequence is CSVFGRAYNEQFF. The CDR3 nucleotides are TGCAGCGTTTTCGGGAGGGCCTACAATGAGCAGTTCTTC.

This clonotype was detected a few times. The rearrangement joins TRBV20-1 to TRBJ1-5; D is unresolved. V was pared by 5 bases and J by 7 bases, with 18 bases between. Germline CDR1 DFQATT, CDR2 SNEGSKA (reference sequence). This CDR3 has 14 amino acids. CDR3 in amino acids: CSAWAGKGRQPQHF. In nucleotides, the CDR3 is TGCAGTGCTTGGGCGGGAAAGGGCAGACAGCCCCAGCATTTT.

The table lists this clonotype with a few counts. This chain joins TRBV9 and TRBJ1-2, with D perhaps TRBD1 (5 bases). CDR1 is SGDLS, CDR2 YYNGEE, per germline. Trimming took off 2 bases at V and 5 bases at J, with 10 bases between the two ends. There are 13 residues in the CDR3. DNA for the CDR3: TGTGCCAGCAGCGTGGGGGAGTCTTATGGCTACACCTTC. Encoded protein: CASSVGESYGYTF.

On this clonotype itself: This could be a read error, since a much larger clone is one nucleotide away. Here the CDR3 omits its conserved ending phenylalanine or tryptophan, so a read error is the likely source. This rearrangement joins TRBV7-9 to TRBJ2-2; D perhaps matches TRBD2 (6 bases). From germline, CDR1 is SEHNR and CDR2 FQNEAQ (reference sequence). V was clipped by 3 bases and J by 7 bases, with 18 bases between them. CDR3 length: 16 residues. CDR3 DNA: TGTGCCAGCAGCTTTATGGAGGGCGGACTTTTCGGGGAGCTGTTTTCT. Amino acid sequence: CASSFMEGGLFGELFS.

This clonotype has more than one count but fewer than ten. The chain combines TRBV12-3 or TRBV12-4 with TRBJ1-3; 12 nucleotides line up with TRBD1. This CDR3 comprises 16 residues. V trimming: 6 bases; J trimming: 7 bases; junction bases outside the gene matches: 10. CDR3 region: CASRLFLGQGANTIYF. CDR3 coding DNA: TGTGCCAGCAGGCTCTTTTTGGGACAGGGGGCGAACACCATATATTTT.

The chain combines TRBV20-1 with TRBJ1-1; possibly TRBD1 for D (6 bases). The CDR3 sequence is 13 residues long. Germline CDR1 DFQATT, CDR2 SNEGSKA (reference sequence). The ends were cut back, 7 bases at V and 0 bases at J, with 12 bases in the middle. The CDR3 is CSVTQGVNTEAFF. Written as DNA, the CDR3 is TGCAGTGTCACACAGGGAGTGAACACTGAAGCTTTCTTT.

As regards this clonotype: A read error is possible here, since a much larger clone lies one base away. This CDR3 fails to terminate in the conserved phenylalanine or tryptophan, so it likely reflects a read error. The chain joins TRBV9 to TRBJ1-2; tentatively, D is TRBD1 (6 bases). Trimming stripped 3 bases from V and 4 bases from J, with 13 bases between. The CDR3 consists of 14 residues. CDR1 and CDR2 (germline): SGDLS, YYNGEE. The DNA of the CDR3 is TGTGCCAGCAGCGGGGCCGGGACACTCTATGGCTACACCCTC. This gives the protein CASSGAGTLYGYTL.

In this sample, this clonotype turned up a few times. This chain links TRBV16 with TRBJ2-7; TRBD2 might be the D (5 bases). The CDR3 covers 15 residues. V was pared by 3 bases and J by 5 bases, with 17 bases between. The germline CDR1 and CDR2 sequences are KGHSY and FQNENV. CDR3 bases: TGTGCCAGCAGCCAGGACTCTTTGGTGAATGACGAGCAGTACTTC. The encoded protein is CASSQDSLVNDEQYF.

This clonotype was observed at least ten times. V and J are TRBV12-3 or TRBV12-4 and TRBJ2-7, with TRBD1 identical over 9 bases. J gave up 2 bases and V 3 bases, and 8 bases lay outside the gene matches. The CDR3 has 16 amino acids. This chain's CDR3 is CASSFTSGTGTYEQYF. The CDR3 region has the DNA TGTGCCAGCAGTTTTACTTCCGGGACAGGGACCTACGAGCAGTACTTC.

The V call is TRBV18, the J call TRBJ2-1; 8 nucleotides align to TRBD2. The CDR3 is 17 amino acids. V gave up 0 bases and J gave up 5 bases; unmatched junction bases: 9. CDR1 is KGHSH, CDR2 LQKENI, per germline. The CDR3 DNA reads TGTGCCAGCTCACCACCCCTTGGCGGGGGGTCCGACAATGAGCAGTTCTTC. Its protein is CASSPPLGGGSDNEQFF.

This clonotype occurred many times. The V and J genes are TRBV12-3 or TRBV12-4 and TRBJ2-3; D is possibly TRBD1 or TRBD2 (5 bases each). The germline V and J ends were trimmed by 1 base and 2 bases, with 19 bases remaining between them. This CDR3 is built from 18 residues. CDR3 nucleotide sequence: TGTGCCAGCAGTTTAGGATTGGTTTCGGGGCTCCCCACAGATACGCAGTATTTT. It encodes CASSLGLVSGLPTDTQYF.

The rearrangement uses TRBV12-3 or TRBV12-4 and TRBJ2-2, with D maybe TRBD1 (6 bases). The CDR3 has 14 residues. Trimming removed 4 bases from V and 6 bases from J, with 12 bases in between. The CDR3 sequence is CASSSTGYAGELFF. As DNA, the CDR3 is TGTGCCAGCAGTTCGACAGGTTACGCCGGGGAGCTGTTTTTT.

V and J are TRBV2 and TRBJ2-5; 12 nucleotides line up with TRBD2. V lost 5 bases, J lost 5 bases, and 12 bases stayed unmatched. CDR3 length: 17 amino acids. Germline V CDR1 and CDR2: SNHLY, FYNNEI. The DNA of the CDR3 is TGTGCCAGCAGTACCGGGACTAGCGGGTTGCGGTACGAGACCCAGTACTTC. It yields the protein CASSTGTSGLRYETQYF.

In this sample, this clonotype turned up many times. The V call is TRBV28, the J call TRBJ1-1; unclear D gene. From germline, CDR1 is MDHEN and CDR2 SYDVKM. The CDR3 is 12 residues long. Trimming removed 1 base from V and 3 bases from J, with 3 bases in between. This CDR3 reads CASSLFHTEAFF. In DNA, the CDR3 is TGTGCCAGCAGTTTATTCCACACTGAAGCTTTCTTT.

Many counts were recorded for this clonotype. The gene calls are TRBV12-3 or TRBV12-4 and TRBJ1-5, with unresolved D. V lost 4 bases, J lost 3 bases, and 7 bases lay in between. CDR3 length: 13 amino acids. The CDR3 protein is CASSWQINQPQHF. CDR3 sequence (DNA): TGTGCCAGCAGTTGGCAGATCAATCAGCCCCAGCATTTT.

A few counts support this clonotype. CDR3 nucleotide sequence: TGCGCCAGCAGGTCGGCAGGGTTGAGCACCGGGGAGCTGTTTTTT. Residues: CASRSAGLSTGELFF. The chain links TRBV5-1 to TRBJ2-2; D is perhaps TRBD1 (5 bases). Germline V gene lookup returns CDR1 SGHRS and CDR2 YFSETQ. The V end lost 5 bases, the J end lost 4 bases, and 15 bases lay between the germline ends. The CDR3 is 15 amino acids. Combining the CDR3 with reference TRBV5-1 and TRBJ2-2 gives the whole variable domain KAGVTQTPRYLIKTRGQQVTLSCSPISGHRSVSWYQQTPGQGLQFLFEYFSETQRNKGNFPGRFSGRQFSNSRSEMNVSTLELGDSALYLCASRSAGLSTGELFFGEGSRLTVL.

This clonotype has at least ten counts. The chain couples TRBV10-3 to TRBJ1-2; D gene uncertain. V gave up 2 bases and J gave up 2 bases, with 9 bases separating them. The CDR3 sequence is 14 residues long. CDR1 is ENHRY and CDR2 is SYGVKD in the germline V gene. Written as DNA, the CDR3 is TGTGCCATCAGTGAGGGCAGGACGAACTATGGCTACACCTTC. It specifies CAISEGRTNYGYTF.